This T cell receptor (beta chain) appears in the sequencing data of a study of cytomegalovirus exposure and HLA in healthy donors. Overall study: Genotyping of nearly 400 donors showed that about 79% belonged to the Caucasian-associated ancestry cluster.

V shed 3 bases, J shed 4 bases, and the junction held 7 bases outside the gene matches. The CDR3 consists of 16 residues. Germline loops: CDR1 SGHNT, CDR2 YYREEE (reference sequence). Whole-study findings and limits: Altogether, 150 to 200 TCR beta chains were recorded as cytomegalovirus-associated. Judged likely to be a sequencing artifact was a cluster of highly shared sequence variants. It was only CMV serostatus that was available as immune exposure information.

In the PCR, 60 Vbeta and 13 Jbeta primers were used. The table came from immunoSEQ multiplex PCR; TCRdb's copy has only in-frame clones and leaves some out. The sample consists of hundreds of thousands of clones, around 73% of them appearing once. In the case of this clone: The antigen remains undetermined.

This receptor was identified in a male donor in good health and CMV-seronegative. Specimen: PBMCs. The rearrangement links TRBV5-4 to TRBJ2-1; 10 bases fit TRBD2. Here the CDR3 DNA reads TGTGCCAGCAGCTCCGGACTAGCGGACCTATACAATGAGCAGTTCTTC. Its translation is CASSSGLADLYNEQFF.